The clone carrying this T cell receptor (beta chain) has a handful of counts. Its antigen remains unknown. The single heparinised draw taken from each donor contained about 110 mL of blood on average. A sort by CD45RO/CCR7/CD25/CD127/CD95/CD27 yielded CD4+ naive, central memory, regulatory and stem cell-like memory cells. Expressed TCRB transcripts were sequenced because the isolated RNA had all been reverse transcribed beforehand. Profiling relied on immunoSEQ multiplex PCR, and the TCRdb table lists in-frame clones only, not all of them. The table includes fewer than 250,000 clones, roughly 14% detected once. This sample is drawn from a study of beta chain features in type 1 diabetes. Points from the study as a whole: Fewer insertions but more deletions were seen at VDJ junctions in type 1 diabetes patients.

Material for sequencing was naive CD4+ T cells from blood. The receptor was isolated from a woman in her forties in good health.

DNA for the CDR3: TGTGCCAGCAGCACCAGGGGAATCCCTAGCACAGATACGCAGTATTTT. Translation gives CASSTRGIPSTDTQYF. The chain uses TRBV9 and TRBJ2-3; tentatively, D is TRBD1 (6 bases). Germline CDR1 is SGDLS and CDR2 is YYNGEE. The CDR3 is 16 residues long. Trimming stripped 4 bases from V and 0 bases from J, with 15 bases between.